Listed below are T cell receptor beta chains from one sample, sequenced in a study of blood T cells in healthy people across ages. MiXCR, run by TCRdb on the 5' RACE reads, gives a single entry per CDR3 protein. The sample has about 640,000 distinct CDR3 sequences, approximately 50% seen once. Input material: blood. The receptors were gathered from a man in his fifties or sixties in good health. The CDR3 runs from the conserved cysteine through the conserved F or W.

j_call v_call cdr3_aa
TRBJ2-1 TRBV7-9 CASSLGAGWFF
TRBJ2-7 TRBV29-1 CSALGGGYEQYF
TRBJ2-5 TRBV5-4 CASSPTSLAGGGKTQYF
TRBJ2-3 TRBV3-1 CASSQGQGAGTDTQYF
TRBJ2-5 TRBV3-1 CASSQARTQQETQYF
TRBJ2-4 TRBV5-5 CASSLEGGVNIQYF
TRBJ2-7 TRBV5-5 CASSLVGAGTAYEQYF
NA TRBV7-8 CASSFLPSTQGANEQYF
TRBJ1-6 TRBV20-1 CSARDQGKGNSPLHF
TRBJ1-6 TRBV19 CASTPTEAYNSPLHF
TRBJ1-1 TRBV4-2 CASSPNETPGQYTEAFF
TRBJ2-3 TRBV20-1 CSAILGSTSTDTQYF
TRBJ2-1 TRBV10-3 CAISGRLEGNEQFF
TRBJ2-1 TRBV29-1 CSVEDPLAGGTYNEQFF
TRBJ1-1 TRBV11-3 CASSLESGRGNTEAFF
TRBJ2-3 TRBV4-1 CASSRSGQVGVHTQYF
TRBJ2-3 TRBV12-3/TRBV12-4 CASRGLYTDTQYF
TRBJ2-3 TRBV7-9 CASSLVTSGDTQYF
TRBJ2-7 TRBV3-1 CASSDQGANEQYF
TRBJ1-2 TRBV20-1 CSARPARAGDGYTF
TRBJ1-6 TRBV11-2 CASSPGTLNSPLHF
TRBJ2-1 TRBV6-1 CASRTPAGTLRGEQFF
TRBJ2-5 TRBV6-6 CASSPPSGGQETQYF
TRBJ1-2 TRBV24-1 CATSDFQHPNYGYTF
TRBJ2-1 TRBV2 CASSRTGQGGQNEQFF
TRBJ2-1 TRBV12-3/TRBV12-4 CASRSPGTGWNEQFF
TRBJ1-1 TRBV9 CASSPRVEVDTEAFF
TRBJ2-7 TRBV2 CASILQASSYEQYF
TRBJ2-3 TRBV7-9 CASSLVSSGTDTQYF
TRBJ2-1 TRBV6-5 CASGRADEQFF
TRBJ2-1 TRBV20-1 CSARGSPYNEQFF
TRBJ2-1 TRBV27 CASSLRFGQGANEQFF
TRBJ1-2 TRBV9 CASSVGTVNYGYTF
TRBJ2-1 TRBV6-1 CASCPTSGGRDEQFF
TRBJ2-1 TRBV29-1 CSVSTTGYNEQFF
TRBJ2-1 TRBV5-1 CASSLTPSGAEQFF
TRBJ2-1 TRBV12-3/TRBV12-4 CASSLGDWGNEQFF
TRBJ1-4 TRBV2 CASSRTGGDEKLFF
TRBJ1-6 TRBV5-1 CASSLGQDSSYNSPLHF